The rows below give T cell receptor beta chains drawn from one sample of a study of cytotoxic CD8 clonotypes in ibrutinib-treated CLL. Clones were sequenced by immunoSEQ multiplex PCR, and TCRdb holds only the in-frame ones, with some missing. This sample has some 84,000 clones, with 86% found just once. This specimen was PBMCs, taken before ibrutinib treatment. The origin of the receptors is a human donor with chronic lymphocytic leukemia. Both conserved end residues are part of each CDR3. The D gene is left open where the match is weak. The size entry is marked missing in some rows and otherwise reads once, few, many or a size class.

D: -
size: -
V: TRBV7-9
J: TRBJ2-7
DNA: TGTGCCAGCAGCCTAGCTCAAGAGCAGTACTTC
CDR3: CASSLAQEQYF

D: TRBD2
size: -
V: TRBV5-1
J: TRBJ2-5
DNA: TGCGCCAGCAGCCTCGTAGGCGGGAGGCCGATGGGAGAGACCCAGTACTTC
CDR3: CASSLVGGRPMGETQYF

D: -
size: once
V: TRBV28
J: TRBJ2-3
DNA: TGTGCCAGCAGTTTAGTCCTAGTTCGAGGTACGCAGTATTTT
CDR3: CASSLVLVRGTQYF

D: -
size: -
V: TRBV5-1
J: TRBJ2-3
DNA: TGCGCCAGCATCGAGCAGCCTGACACAGATACGCAGTATTTT
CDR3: CASIEQPDTDTQYF

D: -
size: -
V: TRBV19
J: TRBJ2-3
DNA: TGTGCCAGTAGTGGATCGGGCAGGGGCTTTACAGATACGCAGTATTTT
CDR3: CASSGSGRGFTDTQYF

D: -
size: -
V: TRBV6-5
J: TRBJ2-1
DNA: TGTGCCAGCACTTCCTTCTCCTACAATGAGCAGTTCTTC
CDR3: CASTSFSYNEQFF

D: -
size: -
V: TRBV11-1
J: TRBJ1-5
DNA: TGTGCCAGCAGCGAGGCCCCAGGGGATCAGCCCCAGCATTTT
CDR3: CASSEAPGDQPQHF

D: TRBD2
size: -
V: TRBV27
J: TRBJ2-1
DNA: TGTGCCAGCAGTTTATGGCTAGCGGGCCCCAATGAGCAGTTCTTC
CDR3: CASSLWLAGPNEQFF

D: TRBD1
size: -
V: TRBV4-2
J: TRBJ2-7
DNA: TGTGCCAGCAGCCAGGGACAGGTCTCCTACGAGCAGTACTTC
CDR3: CASSQGQVSYEQYF

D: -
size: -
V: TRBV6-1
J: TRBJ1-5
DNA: TGTGCCAGCAGTGAAGCGCGAGGGATTAGCAATCAGCCCCAGCATTTT
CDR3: CASSEARGISNQPQHF

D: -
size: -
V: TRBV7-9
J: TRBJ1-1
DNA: TGTGCCAGCAGCTTAGGACCATGGAACACTGAAGCTTTCTTT
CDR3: CASSLGPWNTEAFF

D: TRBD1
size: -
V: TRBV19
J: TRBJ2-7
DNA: TGTGCCAGTAGTATGGGGACAGGGACCTACGAGCAGTACTTC
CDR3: CASSMGTGTYEQYF

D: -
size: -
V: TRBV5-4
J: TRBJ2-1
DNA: TGTGCCAGCAGCTTGGCCCAGGGCTACAATGAGCAGTTCTTC
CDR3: CASSLAQGYNEQFF

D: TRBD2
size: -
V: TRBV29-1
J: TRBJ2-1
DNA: TGCAGCGTTCAACTAGCGGGAGGGGGTGAGCAGTTCTTC
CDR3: CSVQLAGGGEQFF

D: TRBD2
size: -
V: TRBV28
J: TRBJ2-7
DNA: TGTGCCAGCAGTGCCCGCGGGGGTTCCTACGAGCAGTACTTC
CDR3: CASSARGGSYEQYF

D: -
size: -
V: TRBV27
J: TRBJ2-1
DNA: TGTGCCAGCAGCACAGGGGAGGAAGACAATGAGCAGTTCTTC
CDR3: CASSTGEEDNEQFF

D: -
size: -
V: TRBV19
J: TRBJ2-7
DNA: TGTGCCAGTAGTATAAAGACCTGGTTGGCCTACGAGCAGTACTTC
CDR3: CASSIKTWLAYEQYF

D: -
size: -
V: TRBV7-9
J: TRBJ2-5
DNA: TGTGCCAGCAGCCCCCCAGGCGCGGTTAAAGAGACCCAGTACTTC
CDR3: CASSPPGAVKETQYF

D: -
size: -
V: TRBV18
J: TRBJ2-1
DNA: TGTGCCAGCTCACGAATAAAGGAACTCCTCCGCGGTGAGGAGCAGTTCTTC
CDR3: CASSRIKELLRGEEQFF

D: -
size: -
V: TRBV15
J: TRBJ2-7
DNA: TGTGCCACCAGCAGAGATGAGGGAGAAGTCTCCTACGAGCAGTACTTC
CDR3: CATSRDEGEVSYEQYF

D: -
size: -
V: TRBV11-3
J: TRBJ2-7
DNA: TGTGCCAGCAGCTTAGATAGCCGCGGGTACTCCTACGAGCAGTACTTC
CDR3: CASSLDSRGYSYEQYF

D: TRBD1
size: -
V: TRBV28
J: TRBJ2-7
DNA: TGTGCCAGCAGTCCAGATCCTCGACAGGGTACCTACGAGCAGTACTTC
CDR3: CASSPDPRQGTYEQYF

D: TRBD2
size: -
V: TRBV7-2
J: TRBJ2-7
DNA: TGTGCCAGCAGCTATAGCGGGAGTTACGAGCAGTACTTC
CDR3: CASSYSGSYEQYF

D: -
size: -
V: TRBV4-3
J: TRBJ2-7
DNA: TGCGCCAGCAGCCAATTCCTAGCGTCTAGTCCCGAGCAGTACTTC
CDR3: CASSQFLASSPEQYF

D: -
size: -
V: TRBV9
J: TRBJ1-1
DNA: TGTGCCAGCAGCGTAGTCCCGAGAATGAACACTGAAGCTTTCTTT
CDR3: CASSVVPRMNTEAFF

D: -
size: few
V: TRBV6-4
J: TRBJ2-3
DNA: TGTGCCAGCAGTGACTCTCCGAGGAGGGGCACAGATACGCAGTATTTT
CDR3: CASSDSPRRGTDTQYF

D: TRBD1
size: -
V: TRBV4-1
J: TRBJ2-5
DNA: TGCGCCAGCAGCCGCTATGGGGGACAGTACCAAGAGACCCAGTACTTC
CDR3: CASSRYGGQYQETQYF

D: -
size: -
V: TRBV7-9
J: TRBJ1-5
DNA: TGTGCCAGCTTGGGGTCGGTGAGACAGTCAAATCAGCCCCAGCATTTT
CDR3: CASLGSVRQSNQPQHF

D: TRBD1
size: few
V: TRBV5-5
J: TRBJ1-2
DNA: TGTGCCAGCAGCACCCAGACAGGGTCTAACTATGGCTACACCTTC
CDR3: CASSTQTGSNYGYTF

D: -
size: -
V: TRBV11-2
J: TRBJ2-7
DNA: TGTGCCAGCAGCTTAGACGTCTTCTACGAGCAGTACTTC
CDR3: CASSLDVFYEQYF

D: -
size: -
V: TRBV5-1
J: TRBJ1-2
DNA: TGCGCCAGCAGCTTGGTAGGGCACCTGAGTGGTGGCTACACCTTC
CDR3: CASSLVGHLSGGYTF

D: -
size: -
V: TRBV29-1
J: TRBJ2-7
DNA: TGCAGCGTTGAAGGTGTTAGGGGCAACTACGAGCAGTACTTC
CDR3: CSVEGVRGNYEQYF

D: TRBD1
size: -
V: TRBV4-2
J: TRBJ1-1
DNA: TGTGCCAGCAGCCGACAGGGCTTTGGTTTTCGAAACACTGAAGCTTTCTTT
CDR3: CASSRQGFGFRNTEAFF